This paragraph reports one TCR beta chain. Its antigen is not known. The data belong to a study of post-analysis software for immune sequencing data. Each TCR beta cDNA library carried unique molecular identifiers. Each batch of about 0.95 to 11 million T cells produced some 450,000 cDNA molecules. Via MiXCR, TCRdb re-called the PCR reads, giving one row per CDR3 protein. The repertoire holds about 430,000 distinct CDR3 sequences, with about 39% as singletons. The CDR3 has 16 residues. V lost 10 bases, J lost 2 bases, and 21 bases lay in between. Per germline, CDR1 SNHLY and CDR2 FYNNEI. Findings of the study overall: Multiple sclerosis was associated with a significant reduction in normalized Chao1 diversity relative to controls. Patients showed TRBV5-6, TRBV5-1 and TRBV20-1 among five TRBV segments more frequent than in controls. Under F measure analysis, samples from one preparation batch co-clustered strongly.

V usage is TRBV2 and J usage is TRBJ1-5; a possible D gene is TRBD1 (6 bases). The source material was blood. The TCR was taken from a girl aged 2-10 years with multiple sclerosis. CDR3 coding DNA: TGTGCCACCACAGGGCCCGGGGTGATTGGCAATCAGCCCCAGCATTTT. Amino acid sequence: CATTGPGVIGNQPQHF.